Listed here are 11 T cell receptor beta chains from one sample, sequenced in a study of blood T cell repertoires in COVID-19. Sequencing used immunoSEQ multiplex PCR; TCRdb keeps in-frame clones, though not all of them. Of about 230,000 clones in the sample, 75% to 85% were seen once. Sequencing was carried out using peripheral blood. The receptor source for this set is a man aged 40-55 years who had recovered from COVID-19.

The chain is built from TRBV14 and TRBJ2-3; D is uncertain. The V gene's germline CDR1 is SGHDN and CDR2 FVKESK. Trimming shortened V by 4 bases and J by 3 bases, and 5 bases separated the two germline ends. The CDR3 extends over 12 amino acids. Here the CDR3 reads CASSPMTDTQYF. For the CDR3, the DNA is TGTGCCAGCAGCCCCATGACAGATACGCAGTATTTT. The variable domain in full, with the rest retrieved from reference TRBV14 and TRBJ2-3, is EAGVTQFPSHSVIEKGQTVTLRCDPISGHDNLYWYRRVMGKEIKFLLHFVKESKQDESGMPNNRFLAERTGGTYSTLKVQPAELEDSGVYFCASSPMTDTQYFGPGTRLTVL.

This chain joins TRBV29-1 and TRBJ2-5; 7 nucleotides agree with TRBD1. This CDR3 is built from 12 residues. V trimming: 4 bases; J trimming: 10 bases; junction bases outside the gene matches: 9. The germline V gene encodes CDR1 SQVTM and CDR2 ANQGSEA. CDR3 DNA: TGCAGCGTTGCCGGGACAGTGCCCTTCCAGTACTTC. It codes for CSVAGTVPFQYF.

The chain joins TRBV6-5 to TRBJ2-7, with a possible D match to TRBD1 (6 bases). V was trimmed by 7 bases and J by 2 bases, leaving 12 bases between them. The CDR3 is 13 amino acids. Germline lookup yields CDR1 MNHEY and CDR2 SVGAGI. As DNA, the CDR3 is TGTGCCAGCAAGATGGACAGAGCCTACGAGCAGTACTTC. Translation gives CASKMDRAYEQYF.

V gene TRBV7-2 combines with J gene TRBJ2-3; a possible D gene is TRBD1 (6 bases). Trimming stripped 9 bases from V and 0 bases from J, with 19 bases between. The germline gives CDR1 SGHTA, CDR2 FQGNSA. The CDR3 is 16 residues long. The CDR3 here is CASSKQGPTSTDTQYF. For the CDR3, the DNA is TGTGCCAGTTCAAAACAGGGACCCACTAGCACAGATACGCAGTATTTT.

V is TRBV5-1 and J is TRBJ1-6, with unresolved D. The V gene lost 1 base and the J gene lost 8 bases, with 10 bases spanning the gap. The CDR3 spans 14 residues. Germline CDR1 SGHRS, CDR2 YFSETQ. CDR3 amino acids: CASSLSGGDSPLHF. DNA for the CDR3: TGCGCCAGCAGCTTGTCGGGCGGGGATTCACCCCTCCACTTT.

This clone was observed a single time. The chain links TRBV5-1 to TRBJ2-2, with D possibly TRBD1 on 6 matching bases. The germline V gene has CDR1 SGHRS and CDR2 YFSETQ. This CDR3 spans 16 amino acids. V was trimmed by 1 base and J by 1 base, leaving 11 bases between them. CDR3 sequence: CASSLPETGNTGELFF. CDR3 sequence (DNA): TGCGCCAGCAGCTTGCCGGAGACAGGGAACACCGGGGAGCTGTTTTTT.

This clone showed up just once. V and J are TRBV21-1 and TRBJ2-7; the DNA was not used to check the table's D call, TRBD2. TRBV21-1 represents a pseudogene. The CDR3 is made up of 10 amino acids. The CDR3 DNA sequence: TGTGCCAGCAGCCAGAGGAGGGATTACTTC. Amino acid sequence: CASSQRRDYF.

The J gene is TRBJ2-5, the V gene TRBV4-1; D may be TRBD2 (7 bases). The germline V and J ends were trimmed by 1 base and 5 bases, with 11 bases remaining between them. Germline assignment: CDR1 MGHRA and CDR2 YSYEKL. The CDR3 contains 14 residues. The CDR3 is CASSQAGGRETQYF. The DNA for the CDR3 is TGCGCCAGCAGCCAAGCGGGGGGCAGGGAGACCCAGTACTTC.

The chain uses TRBV5-8 and TRBJ2-3; 9 nucleotides align to TRBD2. This CDR3 is built from 15 residues. V lost 6 bases and J lost 1; bases outside the gene matches: 6. Germline-derived CDR1 and CDR2 are SGHTS and YDEGEE. CDR3 in DNA: TGTGCCAGCACAAGGATAGCGGGGGGCACAGATACGCAGTATTTT. Its translation is CASTRIAGGTDTQYF.

V and J are TRBV5-8 and TRBJ1-2; no definite D call. Germline CDR1 and CDR2: SGHTS and YDEGEE. V gave up 4 bases and J gave up 8 bases, with 18 bases separating them. This CDR3 spans 14 amino acids. The CDR3 is CASSPLGPAKGYTF. CDR3 DNA: TGTGCCAGCAGCCCGCTGGGCCCGGCGAAAGGCTACACCTTC. Complete variable domain (other parts from reference TRBV5-8 and TRBJ1-2): EAGVTQSPTHLIKTRGQQATLRCSPISGHTSVYWYQQALGLGLQFLLWYDEGEERNRGNFPPRFSGRQFPNYSSELNVNALELEDSALYLCASSPLGPAKGYTFGSGTRLTVV.

The chain is built from TRBV18 and TRBJ2-3, with unresolved D. CDR1 is KGHSH, CDR2 LQKENI, per germline. The ends were cut back, 4 bases at V and 0 bases at J, with 5 bases in the middle. The CDR3 extends over 13 amino acids. The CDR3 loop is CASSQPSTDTQYF. CDR3 DNA sequence: TGTGCCAGCTCACAGCCTAGCACAGATACGCAGTATTTT. Full variable domain (remainder filled in from reference TRBV18 and TRBJ2-3): NAGVMQNPRHLVRRRGQEARLRCSPMKGHSHVYWYRQLPEEGLKFMVYLQKENIIDESGMPKERFSAEFPKEGPSILRIQQVVRGDSAAYFCASSQPSTDTQYFGPGTRLTVL.